The 21 T cell receptor beta chains below were found in one sample sequenced in a study of OX40 agonist ivuxolimab in advanced cancers. Data came from immunoSEQ multiplex PCR; TCRdb stores just in-frame clones and leaves some out. The sample contains 60,000 or so clones, about 92% of which appear only once. The source material was CD4+ or CD8+ T cells sorted from blood, sampled in a trial of the OX40 agonist ivuxolimab. These receptors came from an adult with an advanced solid tumor such as melanoma, head and neck, liver or kidney cancer.

The rearrangement uses TRBV6-1 and TRBJ1-2; no clear D. The germline V gene encodes CDR1 MNHNS and CDR2 SASEGT. CDR3 size: 11 residues. V lost 5 bases and J lost 5, with 6 bases in between. CDR3 coding DNA: TGTGCCAGCAGTCAGGATTATGGCTACACCTTC. It encodes CASSQDYGYTF.

The chain joins TRBV28 to TRBJ1-2; the D gene is possibly TRBD1 (5 bases). Germline CDR1 is MDHEN and CDR2 is SYDVKM. The length of the CDR3 is 14 residues. V was shortened by 7 bases and J by 4 bases, with 16 bases between the two germline ends. The CDR3: CASNSPREVYGYTF. Written as DNA, the CDR3 is TGTGCCAGCAACTCCCCCAGGGAGGTCTATGGCTACACCTTC.

The V and J genes are TRBV27 and TRBJ1-2; the D gene is possibly TRBD1 (5 bases). Germline-derived CDR1 and CDR2 are MNHEY and SMNVEV (reference sequence). Trimming pared 7 bases from V and 2 bases from J, leaving 17 bases between. The CDR3 runs 15 residues. The CDR3 spells CASTPQAGSNYGYTF. As DNA, the CDR3 is TGTGCCAGCACCCCACAGGCAGGGTCCAACTATGGCTACACCTTC.

V usage is TRBV4-3 and J usage is TRBJ2-7; weak D call: TRBD1 (6 bases). V dropped 0 bases and J dropped 3 bases, with 9 bases sitting between them. The CDR3 spans 14 residues. CDR1 is LGHNA, CDR2 YSLEER, per germline. Here the CDR3 DNA reads TGCGCCAGCAGCCAAGACAGGGGAAGCTACGAGCAGTACTTC. It yields the protein CASSQDRGSYEQYF.

The sample holds one count of this clone. The chain is built from TRBV4-2 and TRBJ2-1, with 7 bases aligning to TRBD1. CDR3 length: 12 amino acids. The V gene end was trimmed by 4 bases and the J gene end by 10 bases; junction bases not matched to a gene: 4. Germline V gene data show CDR1 as LGHNA and CDR2 as YNFKEQ. CDR3 DNA sequence: TGTGCCAGCAGCCGACAGGGAAAGGAGCAGTTCTTC. Its protein is CASSRQGKEQFF.

The V call is TRBV5-6, the J call TRBJ2-3; D might be TRBD1 or TRBD2, each matching 5 bases. This CDR3 region has 15 residues. Germline values: CDR1 SGHDT, CDR2 YYEEEE. V lost 2 bases and J 6 bases, leaving 16 bases between the germline ends. Here the CDR3 reads CASSFLGRGRDTQYF. The CDR3 nucleotides read TGTGCCAGCAGCTTCTTGGGACGGGGTAGGGATACGCAGTATTTT.

The chain has TRBV7-3 and TRBJ1-2; D not resolved. The CDR3 runs 13 residues. Germline CDR1 is SGHTA and CDR2 is FQGTGA. Trimming removed 5 bases at V and 1 base at J, with 8 bases between. The CDR3 loop reads CASSAGINYGYTF. CDR3 in DNA: TGTGCCAGCAGCGCAGGAATTAACTATGGCTACACCTTC.

J is TRBJ2-2 and V is TRBV28; no clear D gene. The CDR3 consists of 11 residues. The V gene lost 7 bases and the J gene lost 7 bases, with 7 bases spanning the gap. CDR1 and CDR2 (germline): MDHEN, SYDVKM. CDR3 sequence (DNA): TGTGCCAGCACCTACAACGGGGAGCTGTTTTTT. It specifies CASTYNGELFF.

The chain uses TRBV6-6 and TRBJ1-3, with D possibly TRBD1 on 5 matching bases. The germline V gene encodes CDR1 MNHNY and CDR2 SVGAGI (reference sequence). V gave up 2 bases and J gave up 3 bases, with 8 bases separating them. There are 14 residues in the CDR3. In DNA form, the CDR3 reads TGTGCCAGCAGTTACGGGGGGGTTGGAAACACCATATATTTT. It yields the protein CASSYGGVGNTIYF.

The chain uses TRBV9 and TRBJ1-5; D is uncertain. This CDR3 is built from 14 residues. With 5 bases removed from V and 5 bases from J, the gap between germline ends came to 14 bases. Germline assignment: CDR1 SGDLS and CDR2 YYNGEE. The CDR3 sequence is CASSLRVGDQPQHF. The CDR3 DNA sequence: TGTGCCAGCAGTTTAAGGGTAGGAGATCAGCCCCAGCATTTT.

V gene TRBV28 combines with J gene TRBJ2-7; D remains ambiguous. This CDR3 is built from 16 residues. Germline CDR1 MDHEN, CDR2 SYDVKM. V lost 1 base and J 9 bases, leaving 22 bases between the germline ends. CDR3 region: CASSLSRTPSYNRQYF. CDR3 nucleotides: TGTGCCAGCAGTTTATCGCGGACCCCTAGTTATAACAGGCAGTACTTC.

This chain links TRBV7-3 with TRBJ2-3; D gene unclear. This CDR3 contains 13 residues. Germline values: CDR1 SGHTA, CDR2 FQGTGA. V lost 1 base and J 6 bases, leaving 8 bases between the germline ends. The CDR3 loop is CASSLIGDDTQYF. The CDR3 DNA reads as TGTGCCAGCAGCTTAATTGGAGATGATACGCAGTATTTT.

A note on this clone: At one end the junction does not follow the germline gene, possibly because of a read error. This rearrangement joins TRBV14 to TRBJ2-5; 10 positions agree with TRBD1. The CDR3 sequence is 17 residues long. Germline V lookup: CDR1 SGHDN, CDR2 FVKESK. In DNA, the CDR3 is TGTGCCAGCAGCCAAGACCGGGACAGGGGACGGCAAGAGGCCCAGTACTTC. Translation: CASSQDRDRGRQEAQYF.

The V and J genes are TRBV4-2 and TRBJ2-1; 10 bases map to TRBD2. V was clipped by 3 bases and J by 2 bases; unmatched bases: 1. This CDR3 contains 15 residues. CDR1 LGHNA and CDR2 YNFKEQ come from the germline V gene. The CDR3 nucleotides read TGTGCCAGCAGCCACGGACTAGCGGCCTACAATGAGCAGTTCTTC. The encoded protein is CASSHGLAAYNEQFF.

J is TRBJ1-4 and V is TRBV7-9; 7 nucleotides agree with TRBD1. Per the germline V gene, CDR1 is SEHNR and CDR2 is FQNEAQ (reference sequence). The V gene end was trimmed by 5 bases and the J gene end by 2 bases; junction bases not matched to a gene: 2. This CDR3 has 14 amino acids. CDR3: CASSTGQTNEKLFF. The DNA of the CDR3 is TGTGCCAGCAGCACGGGACAGACTAATGAAAAACTGTTTTTT.

This chain uses TRBV27 with TRBJ1-1, with D perhaps TRBD1 (5 bases). The CDR3 is made up of 15 amino acids. With 8 bases removed from V and 5 bases from J, the gap between germline ends came to 21 bases. Germline V gene lookup returns CDR1 MNHEY and CDR2 SMNVEV (reference sequence). The CDR3 reads CASWRVAGPSTEAFF. In DNA form, the CDR3 reads TGTGCCAGCTGGCGGGTGGCAGGGCCTTCAACTGAAGCTTTCTTT.

This sequence joins TRBV10-3 and TRBJ2-7, with D possibly TRBD1 on 6 matching bases. The CDR3 sequence is 14 residues long. Per the germline V gene, CDR1 is ENHRY and CDR2 is SYGVKD. V dropped 0 bases and J dropped 5 bases, with 11 bases sitting between them. The CDR3 is CAISESGRGNEQYF. In DNA form, the CDR3 reads TGTGCCATCAGTGAGTCGGGCAGGGGAAACGAGCAGTACTTC.

The chain employs TRBV15 and TRBJ1-6; D possibly corresponds to TRBD1 (6 bases). V was shortened by 3 bases and J by 7 bases, with 16 bases between the two germline ends. CDR1 LNHNV and CDR2 YYDKDF come from the germline V gene (reference sequence). CDR3 length: 16 amino acids. In nucleotides, the CDR3 is TGTGCCACCAGCAGTCGACAGGACCCTATGAATTCACCCCTCCACTTT. This encodes CATSSRQDPMNSPLHF.

The chain joins TRBV2 to TRBJ2-7; D is unresolved. This CDR3 comprises 11 residues. The V gene lost 6 bases and the J gene lost 4 bases, with 7 bases spanning the gap. Germline CDR1 and CDR2: SNHLY and FYNNEI. DNA for the CDR3: TGTGCCAGCAGCATTGAGTACGAGCAGTACTTC. Its translation: CASSIEYEQYF.

This clone was seen only once. V is TRBV5-1 and J is TRBJ2-5; D uncertain. Per germline, CDR1 SGHRS and CDR2 YFSETQ. The CDR3 runs 14 residues. V was shortened by 5 bases and J by 1 base, with 12 bases between the two germline ends. Written as DNA, the CDR3 is TGCGCCAGCAGTGATATTCCAATCCAAGAGACCCAGTACTTC. Its protein product is CASSDIPIQETQYF.

This chain uses TRBV19 with TRBJ1-5; D is ambiguous. The CDR3 sequence is 13 residues long. The ends were cut back, 2 bases at V and 9 bases at J, with 11 bases in the middle. Germline V CDR1 and CDR2: LNHDA, SQIVND (reference sequence). The chain's CDR3 is CASSINGVRPQHF. CDR3 nucleotide sequence: TGTGCCAGTAGTATAAATGGGGTGAGGCCCCAGCATTTT.